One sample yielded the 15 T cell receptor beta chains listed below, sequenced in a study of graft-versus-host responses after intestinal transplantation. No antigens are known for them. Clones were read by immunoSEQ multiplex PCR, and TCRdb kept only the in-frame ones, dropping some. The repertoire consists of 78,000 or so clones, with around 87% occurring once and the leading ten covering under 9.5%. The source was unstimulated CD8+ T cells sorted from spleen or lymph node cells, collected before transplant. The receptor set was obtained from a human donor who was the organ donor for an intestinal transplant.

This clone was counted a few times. The CDR3 region is CATRDPEENTEAFF. The DNA of the CDR3 is TGTGCCACCCGGGACCCAGAGGAGAACACTGAAGCTTTCTTT. J is TRBJ1-1 and V is TRBV5-4, with D possibly TRBD1 on 5 matching bases. This CDR3 has 14 amino acids. Trimming pared 9 bases from V and 1 base from J, leaving 16 bases between. Germline V gives CDR1 SGHNT, CDR2 YYREEE (reference sequence).

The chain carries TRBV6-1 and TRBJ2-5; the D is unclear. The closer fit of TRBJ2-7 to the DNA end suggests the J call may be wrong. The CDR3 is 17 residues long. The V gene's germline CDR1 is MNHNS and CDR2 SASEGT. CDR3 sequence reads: CASSEARGLGLSYEQYF. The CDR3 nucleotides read TGTGCCAGCAGTGAAGCGCGTGGGTTAGGGCTCTCCTACGAGCAGTACTTC.

CDR3 sequence reads: CASSEIGYNEQFF. Written as DNA, the CDR3 is TGTGCCAGCAGTGAAATAGGGTACAATGAGCAGTTCTTC. The gene calls are TRBV2 and TRBJ2-1, with unresolved D. Looked up from germline, CDR1 is SNHLY and CDR2 is FYNNEI. There are 13 residues in the CDR3. V lost 2 bases and J 4 bases, leaving 6 bases between the germline ends.

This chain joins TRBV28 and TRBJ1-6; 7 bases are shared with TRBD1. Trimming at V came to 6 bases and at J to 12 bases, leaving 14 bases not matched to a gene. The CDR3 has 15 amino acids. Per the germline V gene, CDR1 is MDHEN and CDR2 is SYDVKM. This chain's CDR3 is CASSPTGTVNLPLHF. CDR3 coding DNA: TGTGCCAGCAGCCCCACTGGGACAGTCAACTTACCCCTCCACTTT.

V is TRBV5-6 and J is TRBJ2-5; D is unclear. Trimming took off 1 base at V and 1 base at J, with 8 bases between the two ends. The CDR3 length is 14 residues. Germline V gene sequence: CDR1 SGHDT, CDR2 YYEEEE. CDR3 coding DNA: TGTGCCAGCAGCTTGCTAGTGGGCCAAGAGACCCAGTACTTC. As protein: CASSLLVGQETQYF. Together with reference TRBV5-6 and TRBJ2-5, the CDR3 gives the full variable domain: DAGVTQSPTHLIKTRGQQVTLRCSPKSGHDTVSWYQQALGQGPQFIFQYYEEEERQRGNFPDRFSGHQFPNYSSELNVNALLLGDSALYLCASSLLVGQETQYFGPGTRLLVL.

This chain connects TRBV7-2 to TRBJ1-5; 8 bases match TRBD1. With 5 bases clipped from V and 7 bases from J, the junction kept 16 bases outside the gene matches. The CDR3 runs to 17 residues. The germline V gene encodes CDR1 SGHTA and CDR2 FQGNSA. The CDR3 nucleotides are TGTGCCAGCAGCGTTCGGGCGGGACAGGTCCTAGGGCAGCCCCAGCATTTT. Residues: CASSVRAGQVLGQPQHF.

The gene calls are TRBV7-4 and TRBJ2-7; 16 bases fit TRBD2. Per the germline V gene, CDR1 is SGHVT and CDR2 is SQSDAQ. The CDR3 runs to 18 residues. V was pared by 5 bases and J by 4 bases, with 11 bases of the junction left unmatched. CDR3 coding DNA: TGTGCCAGCAGCCATTCCCCGGGACTAGCGGGGGGGCTGTACGAGCAGTACTTC. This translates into CASSHSPGLAGGLYEQYF.

The DNA of the CDR3 is TGTGCCAGCAGTGGAATTCGGGGTGGCTATGGCTACACCTTC. It codes for CASSGIRGGYGYTF. The chain is built from TRBV2 and TRBJ1-2; D is undetermined. Looked up from germline, CDR1 is SNHLY and CDR2 is FYNNEI. The CDR3 consists of 14 residues. The ends were cut back, 4 bases at V and 4 bases at J, with 13 bases in the middle.

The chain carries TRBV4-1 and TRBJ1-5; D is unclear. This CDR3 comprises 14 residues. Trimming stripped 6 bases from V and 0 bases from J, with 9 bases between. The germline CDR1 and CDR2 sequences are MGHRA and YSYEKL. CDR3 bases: TGCGCCAGCAGTTACAGCTATAGCAATCAGCCCCAGCATTTT. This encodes CASSYSYSNQPQHF.

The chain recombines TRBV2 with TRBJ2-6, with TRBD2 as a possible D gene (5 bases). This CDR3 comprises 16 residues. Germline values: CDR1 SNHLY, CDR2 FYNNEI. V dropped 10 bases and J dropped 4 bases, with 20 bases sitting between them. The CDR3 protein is CATSRGTSKGANVLTF. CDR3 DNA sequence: TGTGCCACGAGTCGGGGTACTTCGAAGGGGGCCAACGTCCTGACTTTC.

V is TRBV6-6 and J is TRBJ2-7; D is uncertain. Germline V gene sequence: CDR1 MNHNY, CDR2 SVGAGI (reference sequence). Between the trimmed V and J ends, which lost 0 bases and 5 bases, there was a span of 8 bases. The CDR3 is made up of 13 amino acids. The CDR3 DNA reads TGTGCCAGCAGTTACTCGAAGCTAAACGAGCAGTACTTC. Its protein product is CASSYSKLNEQYF.

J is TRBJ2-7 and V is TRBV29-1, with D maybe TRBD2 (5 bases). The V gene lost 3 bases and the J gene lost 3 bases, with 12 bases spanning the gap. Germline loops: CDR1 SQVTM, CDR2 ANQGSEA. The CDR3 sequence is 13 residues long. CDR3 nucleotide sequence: TGCAGCGTTGAGGACTTCTTAGGCTACGAGCAGTACTTC. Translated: CSVEDFLGYEQYF.

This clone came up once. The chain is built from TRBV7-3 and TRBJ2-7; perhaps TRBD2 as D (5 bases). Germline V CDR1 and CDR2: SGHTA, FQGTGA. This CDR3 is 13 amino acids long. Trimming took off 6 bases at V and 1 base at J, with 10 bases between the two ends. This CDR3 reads CASSPGESYEQYF. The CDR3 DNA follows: TGTGCCAGCAGTCCCGGGGAGTCCTACGAGCAGTACTTC. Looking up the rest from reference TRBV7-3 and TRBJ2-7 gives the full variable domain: GAGVSQTPSNKVTEKGKYVELRCDPISGHTALYWYRQSLGQGPEFLIYFQGTGAADDSGLPNDRFFAVRPEGSVSTLKIQRTERGDSAVYLCASSPGESYEQYFGPGTRLTVT.

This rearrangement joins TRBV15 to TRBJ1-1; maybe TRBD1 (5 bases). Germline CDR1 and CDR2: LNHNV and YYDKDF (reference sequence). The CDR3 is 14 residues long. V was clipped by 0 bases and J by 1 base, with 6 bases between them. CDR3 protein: CATSRDGGNTEAFF. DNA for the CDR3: TGTGCCACCAGCAGAGATGGGGGGAACACTGAAGCTTTCTTT.

The CDR3 nucleotides read TGTGCCAGCAGCTTTCAGGAGGGGGTGAACACTGAAGCTTTCTTT. It codes for CASSFQEGVNTEAFF. V usage is TRBV7-9 and J usage is TRBJ1-1, with D possibly being TRBD1 (6 bases). CDR3 length: 15 residues. Germline assignment: CDR1 SEHNR and CDR2 FQNEAQ (reference sequence). Trimming shortened V by 3 bases and J by 0 bases, and 11 bases separated the two germline ends.